A selection of T cell receptor beta chains follows, all from one sample in a study of T cell responses to AZD1222 COVID-19 vaccine. Generated by immunoSEQ multiplex PCR, the TCRdb table keeps only in-frame clones and is missing some. The data hold roughly 100,000 clones, with about 92% observed a single time. Sample: peripheral blood, taken on day 0 of AZD1222 vaccination. The receptors were gathered from an adult in good health. The CDR3 runs from the conserved cysteine through the conserved F or W. The D gene is left open where the match is weak.

V gene: TRBV7-9; D gene: .; CDR3 protein: CASSPGTVNTEAFF
V gene: TRBV6-2/TRBV6-3; D gene: TRBD2; CDR3 protein: CASSYSGSGGASEFF
V gene: TRBV5-5; D gene: .; CDR3 protein: CASSPGSGNTIYF
V gene: TRBV13; D gene: .; CDR3 protein: CASSLQQGTYNEQFF
V gene: TRBV5-6; D gene: .; CDR3 protein: CASSLGDSSYEQYF
V gene: TRBV7-9; D gene: .; CDR3 protein: CASSFSGASGNTIYF
V gene: TRBV7-8; D gene: .; CDR3 protein: CASSSWGGRDLNNSPLHF
V gene: TRBV9; D gene: .; CDR3 protein: CASSLADTEAFF
V gene: TRBV6-2/TRBV6-3; D gene: .; CDR3 protein: CASSFLGLYGYTF
V gene: TRBV19; D gene: TRBD2; CDR3 protein: CASSIGGSYEQYF
V gene: TRBV13; D gene: TRBD1; CDR3 protein: CASSFRGTGHTEAFF
V gene: TRBV13; D gene: TRBD2; CDR3 protein: CASSAPSGASTDTQYF
V gene: TRBV2; D gene: .; CDR3 protein: CASSPGLRYEQYF
V gene: TRBV2; D gene: TRBD1; CDR3 protein: CASDQWGQGFKNIQYF
V gene: TRBV6-5; D gene: TRBD2; CDR3 protein: CASRTSASYNEQFF
V gene: TRBV19; D gene: .; CDR3 protein: CASTPGDATNEKLFF
V gene: TRBV5-8; D gene: TRBD1; CDR3 protein: CASSLALTGESNQPQHF
V gene: TRBV24-1; D gene: .; CDR3 protein: CATSGNRDGYTF
V gene: TRBV5-1; D gene: .; CDR3 protein: CASSLGLKNSPLHF
V gene: TRBV30; D gene: .; CDR3 protein: CAWGRGHYGYTF
V gene: TRBV29-1; D gene: .; CDR3 protein: CSVRGRGTDTQYF
V gene: TRBV7-2; D gene: .; CDR3 protein: CASSLSPSNNEQFF
V gene: TRBV12-3/TRBV12-4; D gene: .; CDR3 protein: CASTQPRLGEQYF
V gene: TRBV18; D gene: .; CDR3 protein: CASSLVSGAETSKNIQYF
V gene: TRBV5-6; D gene: TRBD1; CDR3 protein: CASSWDRRSGAFF
V gene: TRBV18; D gene: .; CDR3 protein: CASSYSSQLKEAFF
V gene: TRBV15; D gene: .; CDR3 protein: CATSRGGTSQPQHF
V gene: TRBV11-3; D gene: TRBD2; CDR3 protein: CASSLPLAGGYNEQFF
V gene: TRBV14; D gene: .; CDR3 protein: CASSQDGNYGYTF
V gene: TRBV18; D gene: .; CDR3 protein: CASSPLKGGTDTQYF
V gene: TRBV19; D gene: TRBD2; CDR3 protein: CASSAGAGPYNEQFF
V gene: TRBV5-4; D gene: .; CDR3 protein: CASSLWGSSYGYTF
V gene: TRBV12-5; D gene: .; CDR3 protein: CASGVRWADTQYF
V gene: TRBV5-4; D gene: .; CDR3 protein: CATGSTNTGELFF
V gene: TRBV9; D gene: TRBD1; CDR3 protein: CASSVGTESYNEQFF
V gene: TRBV13; D gene: .; CDR3 protein: CASSRGRPRAEQFF
V gene: TRBV2; D gene: TRBD1; CDR3 protein: CASSGQGKGYTF
V gene: TRBV27; D gene: .; CDR3 protein: CASSLGGGRDTEAFF
V gene: TRBV3-1/TRBV3-2; D gene: .; CDR3 protein: CASSQDMGGYGYTF
V gene: TRBV6-1; D gene: .; CDR3 protein: CASSELRPQNSPLHF
V gene: TRBV7-3; D gene: .; CDR3 protein: CASSFRARGEQFF
V gene: TRBV18; D gene: TRBD1; CDR3 protein: CASSPQGTGYNEQFF
V gene: TRBV9; D gene: TRBD1; CDR3 protein: CASSVATGAPYEQYF
V gene: TRBV28; D gene: .; CDR3 protein: CASRVSGNTIYF
V gene: TRBV1; D gene: .; CDR3 protein: CTSSQDSGLAGSAYQETQYF
V gene: TRBV5-1; D gene: .; CDR3 protein: CASTRRGVGTEAFF
V gene: TRBV2; D gene: .; CDR3 protein: CASSPQINEKLFF
V gene: TRBV18; D gene: TRBD1; CDR3 protein: CASSPQGAVNTEAFF
V gene: TRBV10-3; D gene: TRBD1; CDR3 protein: CAIKGAVSGNTIYF
V gene: TRBV9; D gene: .; CDR3 protein: CASSGLRDGYTF
V gene: TRBV9; D gene: .; CDR3 protein: CASSVGPLGGSSLGYTF
V gene: TRBV30; D gene: .; CDR3 protein: CAWSVLGRGGYTF
V gene: TRBV30; D gene: TRBD2; CDR3 protein: CAWRSSGGSHNEQFF
V gene: TRBV6-5; D gene: .; CDR3 protein: CASGRSYTYEQYF
V gene: TRBV13; D gene: .; CDR3 protein: CASSLGRGAGSTDTQYF
V gene: TRBV24-1; D gene: TRBD1; CDR3 protein: CATSDTGTGGIYEQFF
V gene: TRBV5-4; D gene: .; CDR3 protein: CASSLEGTNEKLFF